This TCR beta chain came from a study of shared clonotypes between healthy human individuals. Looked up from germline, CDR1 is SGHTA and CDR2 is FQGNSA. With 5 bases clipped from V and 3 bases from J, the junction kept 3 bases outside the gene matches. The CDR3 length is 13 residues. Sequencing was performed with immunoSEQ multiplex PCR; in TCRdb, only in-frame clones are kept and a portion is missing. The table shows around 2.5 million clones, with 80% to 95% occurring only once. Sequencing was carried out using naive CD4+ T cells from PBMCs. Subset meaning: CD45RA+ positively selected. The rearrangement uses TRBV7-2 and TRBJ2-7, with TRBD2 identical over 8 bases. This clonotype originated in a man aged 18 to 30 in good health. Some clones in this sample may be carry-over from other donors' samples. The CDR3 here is CASSRGGSYEQYF. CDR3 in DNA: TGTGCCAGCAGCCGGGGGGGTAGCTACGAGCAGTACTTC.